This T cell receptor beta chain was obtained from a study of shared clonotypes between healthy human individuals. CDR3 size: 14 residues. The V gene lost 1 base and the J gene lost 5 bases, with 10 bases spanning the gap. Germline CDR1 and CDR2: SGHRS and YFSETQ. TCRdb's table, derived via immunoSEQ multiplex PCR, lists solely in-frame clones and lacks some. Seen here are some 1,100,000 clones, 75% to 85% observed once, and the top ten hold around 0.47%. The TCR comes from a man aged 18 to 29 in good health. Some clones in this sample may be carry-over from other donors' samples. The material sequenced was memory CD4+ T cells from PBMCs. Noted subset: CD45RA-negative fraction. The V and J genes are TRBV5-1 and TRBJ2-1, with D hard to call. The CDR3 sequence is CASSLIPGNNEQFF. The CDR3 bases are TGCGCCAGCAGCTTGATCCCCGGTAACAATGAGCAGTTCTTC. Full variable domain (rest looked up from reference TRBV5-1 and TRBJ2-1): KAGVTQTPRYLIKTRGQQVTLSCSPISGHRSVSWYQQTPGQGLQFLFEYFSETQRNKGNFPGRFSGRQFSNSRSEMNVSTLELGDSALYLCASSLIPGNNEQFFGPGTRLTVL.